Presented here are 28 T cell receptor beta chains from one specimen sequenced in a study of graft-versus-host responses after intestinal transplantation. TCRdb's table, derived via immunoSEQ multiplex PCR, lists solely in-frame clones and lacks some. The data hold about 97,000 clones, with around 90% observed a single time. Sequencing used PBMCs, obtained approximately 470 days after intestinal transplant. The receptors shown here come from a human patient who received an intestinal transplant, so some T cells may come from the graft donor.

The V call is TRBV5-1, the J call TRBJ2-7; no definite D call. This CDR3 spans 14 amino acids. The V end was cut by 5 bases, the J end by 0 bases, with 12 bases between. Germline assignment: CDR1 SGHRS and CDR2 YFSETQ. CDR3 DNA sequence: TGCGCCAGCAGTACGGGCGATAGCTCCTACGAGCAGTACTTC. Protein: CASSTGDSSYEQYF.

On this clone itself: The sample carries other DNA sequences with the same CDR3. The chain has TRBV7-2 and TRBJ1-5; a weak D match, TRBD1 (5 bases). Between the trimmed V and J ends, which lost 1 base and 7 bases, there was a span of 5 bases. This CDR3 contains 12 residues. Germline CDR1 SGHTA, CDR2 FQGNSA. The CDR3 spells CASSLGGQPQHF. The DNA of the CDR3 is TGTGCCAGCAGCTTAGGGGGGCAGCCCCAGCATTTT.

The chain uses TRBV4-1 and TRBJ2-4; 7 nucleotides align to TRBD1. The CDR3 consists of 15 residues. V gave up 4 bases and J gave up 5 bases; unmatched junction bases: 8. The germline CDR1 and CDR2 sequences are MGHRA and YSYEKL. The CDR3 reads CASSLSVGQQNIQYF. DNA of the CDR3: TGCGCCAGCAGCCTAAGCGTGGGACAGCAAAACATTCAGTACTTC.

This clone was observed a handful of times. This chain joins TRBV2 and TRBJ2-5; D is unclear. In germline, CDR1 is SNHLY, CDR2 FYNNEI. The CDR3 extends over 13 amino acids. Deletions cut 8 bases from V and 2 bases from J, with 12 bases between. Here the CDR3 DNA reads TGTGCCAGCGGGATAGGCGGACAAGAGACCCAGTACTTC. Its protein is CASGIGGQETQYF.

The genes are TRBV5-6 and TRBJ1-5; D is undetermined. The germline gives CDR1 SGHDT, CDR2 YYEEEE. The CDR3 loop spans 14 amino acids. V gave up 2 bases and J gave up 0 bases, with 6 bases separating them. CDR3 coding DNA: TGTGCCAGCAGCTTCTGGGATAGCAATCAGCCCCAGCATTTT. As protein: CASSFWDSNQPQHF.

The count of this clone is one. The chain has TRBV7-3 and TRBJ1-1; D gene uncertain. The germline gives CDR1 SGHTA, CDR2 FQGTGA. The CDR3 has 13 residues. V was trimmed by 4 bases and J by 1 base, leaving 7 bases between them. The CDR3 spells CASSSGGNTEAFF. The CDR3 nucleotides read TGTGCCAGCAGCTCTGGCGGGAACACTGAAGCTTTCTTT.

This clone was seen a few times. V gene TRBV2 combines with J gene TRBJ1-4; D gene ambiguous. CDR3 length: 15 residues. V gave up 6 bases and J gave up 10 bases, with 21 bases separating them. The germline V gene encodes CDR1 SNHLY and CDR2 FYNNEI. CDR3 residues: CASRADFTRWGKLFF. As DNA, the CDR3 is TGTGCCAGCAGGGCAGACTTTACTCGCTGGGGAAAACTGTTTTTT.

The chain couples TRBV9 to TRBJ2-1; 8 nucleotides align to TRBD2. J was trimmed by 5 bases and V by 4 bases; bases with no gene match: 14. The CDR3 sequence is 17 residues long. CDR1 is SGDLS, CDR2 YYNGEE, per germline. The CDR3 region is CASSTREGSGGHNEQFF. In nucleotides, the CDR3 is TGTGCCAGCAGCACCCGGGAGGGGTCGGGGGGGCACAATGAGCAGTTCTTC.

The V call is TRBV4-1, the J call TRBJ2-5, with TRBD1 matching over 10 bases. The V gene end was trimmed by 2 bases and the J gene end by 5 bases; junction bases not matched to a gene: 8. This CDR3 has 16 amino acids. Germline lookup yields CDR1 MGHRA and CDR2 YSYEKL. CDR3: CASSQYPGQGSETQYF. The CDR3 DNA sequence: TGCGCCAGCAGCCAATACCCGGGACAGGGGTCGGAGACCCAGTACTTC.

CDR3 region: CASSLGYLGTDTQYF. The CDR3 nucleotides are TGTGCCAGCAGCTTAGGGTACCTCGGCACAGATACGCAGTATTTT. The chain recombines TRBV7-3 with TRBJ2-3; D is undetermined. The V end lost 2 bases, the J end lost 1 base, and 10 bases lay between the germline ends. In germline, CDR1 is SGHTA, CDR2 FQGTGA. CDR3 length equals 15 residues.

The table lists this clone with a count of one. The genes are TRBV4-1 and TRBJ1-1; unclear D gene. Germline CDR1 is MGHRA and CDR2 is YSYEKL. V was clipped by 1 base and J by 4 bases, with 16 bases between them. The CDR3 consists of 16 residues. CDR3 sequence: CASSQGVTGRTTEAFF. In DNA, the CDR3 is TGCGCCAGCAGCCAAGGGGTGACGGGGAGGACCACTGAAGCTTTCTTT.

The chain joins TRBV5-5 to TRBJ1-1; unclear D gene. Germline V gene data show CDR1 as SGHKS and CDR2 as YYEKEE (reference sequence). V shed 0 bases and J shed 4 bases, with 4 bases lying between them. This CDR3 region has 12 residues. The chain's CDR3 is CASSLAPTEAFF. Written as DNA, the CDR3 is TGTGCCAGCAGCTTGGCTCCCACTGAAGCTTTCTTT.

The V and J genes are TRBV19 and TRBJ1-5; D unresolved. There are 15 residues in the CDR3. CDR1 is LNHDA, CDR2 SQIVND, per germline (reference sequence). With 4 bases removed from V and 3 bases from J, the gap between germline ends came to 13 bases. CDR3 coding DNA: TGTGCCAGTAGTACGGGAGTGGGGTTCAATCAGCCCCAGCATTTT. This translates into CASSTGVGFNQPQHF.

V and J are TRBV6-1 and TRBJ1-2; the match to TRBD1 covers 7 bases. The CDR3 runs 12 residues. CDR1 is MNHNS, CDR2 SASEGT, per germline. V was pared by 6 bases and J by 5 bases, with 3 bases of the junction left unmatched. CDR3 sequence (DNA): TGTGCCAGCAGCAAGACAGGGTATGGCTACACCTTC. Translating gives CASSKTGYGYTF.

The V gene is TRBV7-2, the J gene TRBJ2-7; perhaps TRBD1 as D (5 bases). The V gene lost 5 bases and the J gene lost 3 bases, with 8 bases spanning the gap. The germline gives CDR1 SGHTA, CDR2 FQGNSA. This CDR3 comprises 12 residues. This CDR3 is CASSHDSYEQYF. Here the CDR3 DNA reads TGTGCCAGCAGCCACGACAGCTACGAGCAGTACTTC.

The V gene is TRBV7-8, the J gene TRBJ2-1, with no clear D. V was cut by 5 bases and J by 8 bases, with 7 bases left in between. Germline assignment: CDR1 SGHVS and CDR2 FQNEAQ. CDR3 size: 11 residues. CDR3 residues: CASSLWDEQFF. The CDR3 DNA reads TGTGCCAGCAGCCTCTGGGATGAGCAGTTCTTC.

V gene TRBV11-2 combines with J gene TRBJ1-3; D not certain. This CDR3 has 14 residues. Germline loops: CDR1 SGHAT, CDR2 FQNNGV. V shed 5 bases and J shed 4 bases, with 12 bases lying between them. The CDR3 sequence: CASSVPPWGNTIYF. The CDR3 bases are TGTGCCAGCAGCGTACCGCCCTGGGGAAACACCATATATTTT.

The chain uses TRBV2 and TRBJ2-3; TRBD2 agrees at 11 bases. The CDR3 is 14 amino acids. Germline-derived CDR1 and CDR2 are SNHLY and FYNNEI. V gave up 8 bases and J gave up 3 bases; unmatched junction bases: 4. The CDR3 protein is CASGGTSGTDTQYF. Here the CDR3 DNA reads TGTGCCAGCGGCGGGACTAGCGGAACAGATACGCAGTATTTT.

The gene calls are TRBV6-6 and TRBJ2-1; D remains unclear. The V end lost 0 bases, the J end lost 10 bases, and 16 bases lay between the germline ends. Germline values: CDR1 MNHNY, CDR2 SVGAGI (reference sequence). This CDR3 is built from 15 residues. The CDR3 reads CASSYSMLGQTEQFF. The CDR3 nucleotides read TGTGCCAGCAGTTACTCGATGCTAGGGCAGACAGAGCAGTTCTTC.

There are a few counts of this clone. The gene calls are TRBV19 and TRBJ2-2; a possible D gene is TRBD1 (5 bases). Germline-derived CDR1 and CDR2 are LNHDA and SQIVND (reference sequence). Trimming left V 7 bases short and J 6 bases short, with 12 bases between. The CDR3 is 13 residues long. This CDR3 reads CASTDRESGELFF. Written as DNA, the CDR3 is TGTGCCAGTACTGACAGAGAGTCCGGGGAGCTGTTTTTT.

This clone occurred once. The rearrangement links TRBV7-8 to TRBJ1-2, with D hard to call. Looked up from germline, CDR1 is SGHVS and CDR2 is FQNEAQ. V was clipped by 5 bases and J by 4 bases, with 8 bases between them. The CDR3 runs to 12 residues. The CDR3 loop is CASSHPGYGYTF. As DNA, the CDR3 is TGTGCCAGCAGCCACCCGGGCTATGGCTACACCTTC.

V is TRBV11-2 and J is TRBJ2-5, with TRBD1 identical over 7 bases. CDR3 size: 16 residues. V lost 9 bases to trimming and J lost 5 bases; unmatched junction nucleotides: 18. Germline CDR1 reads SGHAT; CDR2 reads FQNNGV. The CDR3 loop reads CARTGLLPGGGETQYF. In DNA, the CDR3 is TGTGCCAGAACCGGTCTACTTCCAGGGGGTGGGGAGACCCAGTACTTC.

The V call is TRBV7-9, the J call TRBJ1-2; 8 bases map to TRBD1. J lost 8 bases, V lost 1 base, and 3 bases had no gene match. The CDR3 has 13 amino acids. The germline V gene encodes CDR1 SEHNR and CDR2 FQNEAQ (reference sequence). The chain's CDR3 is CASSLGTGSGYTF. The CDR3, as DNA: TGTGCCAGCAGCTTAGGGACAGGGAGCGGCTACACCTTC. Full variable domain (rest looked up from reference TRBV7-9 and TRBJ1-2): DTGVSQNPRHKITKRGQNVTFRCDPISEHNRLYWYRQTLGQGPEFLTYFQNEAQLEKSRLLSDRFSAERPKGSFSTLEIQRTEQGDSAMYLCASSLGTGSGYTFGSGTRLTVV.

This rearrangement joins TRBV5-6 to TRBJ2-7, with 7 bases identical to TRBD1. The V and J ends lost 5 bases and 0 bases, in that order; junction bases with no gene match: 5. Germline CDR1 is SGHDT and CDR2 is YYEEEE. The CDR3 consists of 14 residues. The CDR3 reads CASSFDRVSYEQYF. CDR3 bases: TGTGCCAGCAGTTTCGACAGGGTCTCCTACGAGCAGTACTTC.

To note about this clone: The same CDR3 also results from other DNA sequences found in this sample. The J gene is TRBJ1-1, the V gene TRBV5-1; D not certain. Trimming shortened V by 1 base and J by 2 bases, and 3 bases separated the two germline ends. CDR3 size: 12 residues. Germline CDR1 SGHRS, CDR2 YFSETQ. DNA for the CDR3: TGCGCCAGCAGCTTGTCCAACACTGAAGCTTTCTTT. Translating gives CASSLSNTEAFF. The full variable domain, rest sourced from reference TRBV5-1 and TRBJ1-1, is KAGVTQTPRYLIKTRGQQVTLSCSPISGHRSVSWYQQTPGQGLQFLFEYFSETQRNKGNFPGRFSGRQFSNSRSEMNVSTLELGDSALYLCASSLSNTEAFFGQGTRLTVV.

This clone was found once. This chain links TRBV2 with TRBJ2-5; 7 nucleotides match TRBD1. The J segment lost 2 bases and the V segment lost 8 bases, leaving 2 bases of the junction unmatched. The CDR3 contains 12 residues. CDR1 and CDR2 from the germline V gene are SNHLY and FYNNEI. CDR3 in amino acids: CASEGQQETQYF. Written as DNA, the CDR3 is TGTGCCAGCGAGGGACAGCAAGAGACCCAGTACTTC.

The chain couples TRBV4-3 to TRBJ2-1; D may be TRBD1 (5 bases). Germline V CDR1 and CDR2: LGHNA, YSLEER. The V end lost 4 bases, the J end lost 5 bases, and 12 bases lay between the germline ends. This CDR3 comprises 14 residues. CDR3 region: CASSLIDSDNEQFF. CDR3 DNA: TGCGCCAGCAGCCTGATAGACAGTGACAATGAGCAGTTCTTC.

This rearrangement joins TRBV13 to TRBJ2-2; 8 nucleotides agree with TRBD2. This CDR3 is built from 18 residues. V shed 0 bases and J 4 bases; nucleotides not matched to a gene: 10. Germline V CDR1 and CDR2: PRHDT, FYEKMQ (reference sequence). The CDR3 region is CASSLGPLPGTSTGELFF. The CDR3, as DNA: TGTGCCAGCAGCTTAGGCCCCCTCCCCGGGACTAGCACCGGGGAGCTGTTTTTT. The entire variable domain, with the rest obtained from reference TRBV13 and TRBJ2-2, is as follows: AAGVIQSPRHLIKEKRETATLKCYPIPRHDTVYWYQQGPGQDPQFLISFYEKMQSDKGSIPDRFSAQQFSDYHSELNMSSLELGDSALYFCASSLGPLPGTSTGELFFGEGSRLTVL.